This T cell receptor beta chain was identified during a study of control samples from healthy donors and cancer patients. Assay used: immunoSEQ multiplex PCR; TCRdb lists only in-frame clones, some missing. The sample has over 85,000 clones; roughly 83% are singletons. In germline, CDR1 is MNHNY, CDR2 SVGAGI (reference sequence). Trimming shortened V by 5 bases and J by 0 bases, and 14 bases separated the two germline ends. The CDR3 contains 16 residues. The clonotype was recovered from a man between 65 and 79 years old with lung cancer. The specimen sequenced was PBMCs. The chain joins TRBV6-6 to TRBJ1-5; TRBD1 might be the D (6 bases). CDR3: CASSPGTQYSNQPQHF. CDR3 DNA sequence: TGTGCCAGCAGTCCAGGGACACAGTATAGCAATCAGCCCCAGCATTTT.